The next 27 T cell receptor beta chains were all read from a single sample in a study of somatic mutations in cytotoxic T cells in rheumatoid arthritis. Clones were read by immunoSEQ multiplex PCR, and TCRdb kept only the in-frame ones, dropping some. The sample lists 18,000 or so clones; over 70% were seen once. Sequenced: CD8+ T cells sorted from blood. The receptors derive from a woman between 55 and 75 years old in good health.

The chain couples TRBV7-2 to TRBJ2-3; no reliable D call. The V end was cut by 5 bases, the J end by 0 bases, with 12 bases between. In germline, CDR1 is SGHTA, CDR2 FQGNSA. There are 15 residues in the CDR3. In nucleotides, the CDR3 is TGTGCCAGCAGCCACTCGGTCCTTAGCACAGATACGCAGTATTTT. This translates into CASSHSVLSTDTQYF.

The rearrangement links TRBV2 to TRBJ2-1; 10 bases align to TRBD2. Germline-derived CDR1 and CDR2 are SNHLY and FYNNEI. The ends lost 6 bases at V and 7 bases at J; junction bases unmatched: 9. CDR3 length equals 15 residues. The CDR3 nucleotides are TGTGCCAGCAGCGTTCTAGCGGGAGTACGGAATGAGCAGTTCTTC. Protein: CASSVLAGVRNEQFF.

The chain recombines TRBV27 with TRBJ2-2; D ambiguous. Trimming stripped 2 bases from V and 0 bases from J, with 4 bases between. The CDR3 totals 14 residues. The germline gives CDR1 MNHEY, CDR2 SMNVEV (reference sequence). DNA of the CDR3: TGTGCCAGCAGTTTACGACCGAACACCGGGGAGCTGTTTTTT. It yields the protein CASSLRPNTGELFF.

V usage is TRBV6-4 and J usage is TRBJ1-2, with no clear D. The ends were cut back, 6 bases at V and 3 bases at J, with 17 bases in the middle. Per germline, CDR1 MRHNA and CDR2 SNTAGT. The CDR3 totals 15 residues. The CDR3 DNA sequence: TGTGCCAGCAGCGCACAGTCCATAGGAGACTATGGCTACACCTTC. Amino acids: CASSAQSIGDYGYTF.

V is TRBV4-1 and J is TRBJ2-7, with 7 bases identical to TRBD2. With 1 base clipped from V and 3 bases from J, the junction kept 6 bases outside the gene matches. The CDR3 consists of 15 residues. CDR1 is MGHRA and CDR2 is YSYEKL in the germline V gene. CDR3: CASSQGLAAGYEQYF. The CDR3 nucleotides are TGCGCCAGCAGCCAAGGGCTAGCGGCGGGCTACGAGCAGTACTTC.

The rearrangement links TRBV27 to TRBJ2-1; D perhaps matches TRBD2 (5 bases). The CDR3 extends over 16 amino acids. Germline V CDR1 and CDR2: MNHEY, SMNVEV (reference sequence). V lost 6 bases and J 2 bases, leaving 17 bases between the germline ends. The DNA of the CDR3 is TGTGCCAGCAGCGCCCGTCAGCGGACCGCCTACAATGAGCAGTTCTTC. It encodes CASSARQRTAYNEQFF.

This clone was observed a single time. The V and J genes are TRBV7-6 and TRBJ1-4; TRBD1 agrees at 7 bases. The junction had 12 bases not matched to a gene; V was cut back by 5 bases and J by 0 bases. The CDR3 length is 18 residues. From germline, CDR1 is SGHVS and CDR2 FNYEAQ. This CDR3 is CASSAGQSRGPTNEKLFF. The CDR3 DNA sequence: TGTGCCAGCAGCGCGGGACAGTCTAGAGGGCCAACTAATGAAAAACTGTTTTTT.

This clone is a singleton in its sample. This sequence joins TRBV11-1 and TRBJ1-1, with 8 bases matching TRBD1. The CDR3 contains 16 residues. With V trimmed by 3 bases and J by 6 bases, 12 bases remained unmatched. The germline V gene has CDR1 SGHAT and CDR2 FQDESV (reference sequence). The DNA of the CDR3 is TGTGCCAGCAGCTTTGGACAGGGAAAGCCAACCTCTGAAGCTTTCTTT. Protein product: CASSFGQGKPTSEAFF.

This clone was observed a single time. The chain couples TRBV6-1 to TRBJ2-7, with 7 bases fitting TRBD2. The ends lost 1 base at V and 2 bases at J; junction bases unmatched: 2. CDR1 and CDR2 (germline): MNHNS, SASEGT. The CDR3 totals 14 residues. CDR3 coding DNA: TGTGCCAGCAGTGAAGGGGGGGGGACCTACGAGCAGTACTTC. As protein: CASSEGGGTYEQYF.

Notes on this clone: This same CDR3 is encoded by further DNA sequences in the sample. The chain couples TRBV18 to TRBJ2-7, with 8 bases that match TRBD1. CDR1 and CDR2 from the germline V gene are KGHSH and LQKENI. With V trimmed by 0 bases and J by 4 bases, 2 bases remained unmatched. This CDR3 is built from 14 residues. DNA for the CDR3: TGTGCCAGCTCACCACCGCAGGGGGCATACGAGCAGTACTTC. It yields the protein CASSPPQGAYEQYF. Full variable domain (rest looked up from reference TRBV18 and TRBJ2-7): NAGVMQNPRHLVRRRGQEARLRCSPMKGHSHVYWYRQLPEEGLKFMVYLQKENIIDESGMPKERFSAEFPKEGPSILRIQQVVRGDSAAYFCASSPPQGAYEQYFGPGTRLTVT.

The chain couples TRBV9 to TRBJ2-7; maybe TRBD2 (5 bases). The CDR3 is made up of 14 amino acids. The germline gives CDR1 SGDLS, CDR2 YYNGEE. V was cut by 4 bases and J by 6 bases, with 17 bases left in between. Here the CDR3 reads CASSPGSERAEQYF. The CDR3 nucleotides read TGTGCCAGCAGCCCCGGGTCGGAGAGGGCCGAGCAGTACTTC.

This rearrangement joins TRBV7-9 to TRBJ2-1; no firm D call. Trimming took off 3 bases at V and 7 bases at J, with 7 bases between the two ends. Germline lookup yields CDR1 SEHNR and CDR2 FQNEAQ (reference sequence). The length of the CDR3 is 12 residues. In DNA, the CDR3 is TGTGCCAGCAGCTTGGCAAGGAATGAGCAGTTCTTC. This encodes CASSLARNEQFF.

The chain links TRBV13 to TRBJ1-5; D not resolved. The CDR3 consists of 12 residues. Germline CDR1 is PRHDT and CDR2 is FYEKMQ (reference sequence). V shed 0 bases and J shed 6 bases, with 3 bases lying between them. This CDR3 reads CASSLGGQPQHF. The CDR3 DNA is TGTGCCAGCAGCTTAGGGGGTCAGCCCCAGCATTTT.

Only one count was recorded for this clone. V usage is TRBV27 and J usage is TRBJ2-7, with TRBD1 matching over 7 bases. The CDR3 consists of 17 residues. Per germline, CDR1 MNHEY and CDR2 SMNVEV (reference sequence). Trimming took 4 bases from V and 2 from J; bases not matched to a gene: 14. CDR3 in DNA: TGTGCCAGCAGTTCCCCTTCCCCCGGGACAGTCCCCTACGAGCAGTACTTC. Residues: CASSSPSPGTVPYEQYF.

This chain links TRBV19 with TRBJ1-1, with D possibly TRBD1 on 5 matching bases. V was clipped by 10 bases and J by 3 bases, with 15 bases between them. Germline CDR1 is LNHDA and CDR2 is SQIVND (reference sequence). The CDR3 runs 13 residues. The CDR3, as DNA: TGTGCCACCTCTGACGGGGGTCACACTGAAGCTTTCTTT. This sequence encodes CATSDGGHTEAFF.

This chain connects TRBV15 to TRBJ1-4; the match to TRBD1 covers 8 bases. The CDR3 has 16 residues. The junction had 7 bases not matched to a gene; V was cut back by 2 bases and J by 5 bases. CDR1 is LNHNV, CDR2 YYDKDF, per germline (reference sequence). The CDR3 reads CATSRPSGQENEKLFF. In DNA form, the CDR3 reads TGTGCCACCAGCAGACCCTCGGGACAGGAGAATGAAAAACTGTTTTTT.

The rearrangement links TRBV5-6 to TRBJ1-3, with no clear D. Trimming shortened V by 4 bases and J by 0 bases, and 17 bases separated the two germline ends. Germline-derived CDR1 and CDR2 are SGHDT and YYEEEE. The CDR3 consists of 17 residues. The CDR3 spells CASSPPTDVYSGNTIYF. CDR3 DNA sequence: TGTGCCAGCAGCCCCCCGACGGACGTCTACTCTGGAAACACCATATATTTT.

This chain connects TRBV9 to TRBJ2-3, with D perhaps matching TRBD1 or TRBD2 (5 bases each). V lost 0 bases, J lost 2 bases, and 19 bases lay in between. CDR3 size: 18 residues. Germline lookup yields CDR1 SGDLS and CDR2 YYNGEE. CDR3 sequence (DNA): TGTGCCAGCAGCGTAGCCCAAGGGACGCAGACGATCACAGATACGCAGTATTTT. Protein product: CASSVAQGTQTITDTQYF.

The rearrangement uses TRBV10-3 and TRBJ1-1, with TRBD1 matching 7 bases. CDR3 length equals 13 residues. Germline trimming cut 2 bases from V and 4 bases from J; bases unmatched to any gene: 1. The germline V gene encodes CDR1 ENHRY and CDR2 SYGVKD. As DNA, the CDR3 is TGTGCCATCAGTGAGCGACAGGGCACTGAAGCTTTCTTT. It specifies CAISERQGTEAFF.

The chain employs TRBV27 and TRBJ1-1, with a tentative D call TRBD1 (6 bases). Between the trimmed V and J ends, which lost 8 bases and 1 base, there was a span of 14 bases. The CDR3 has 14 amino acids. Germline V gene sequence: CDR1 MNHEY, CDR2 SMNVEV (reference sequence). CDR3 nucleotide sequence: TGTGCCAGCCGTCCCGAGGGGGGGAACACTGAAGCTTTCTTT. This translates into CASRPEGGNTEAFF.

This clone was counted once. The V call is TRBV27, the J call TRBJ2-7; D may be TRBD2 (5 bases). The CDR3 extends over 15 amino acids. V was cut by 8 bases and J by 3 bases, with 20 bases left in between. The germline V gene has CDR1 MNHEY and CDR2 SMNVEV (reference sequence). The CDR3 sequence is CASLSPRDQGYEQYF. In DNA, the CDR3 is TGTGCCAGCCTGTCACCCCGGGATCAAGGCTACGAGCAGTACTTC.

Here the CDR3 reads CASSQDLTSGSGDEQFF. The CDR3 region has the DNA TGCGCCAGCAGCCAAGATCTAACTAGCGGGAGTGGGGATGAGCAGTTCTTC. The chain recombines TRBV4-1 with TRBJ2-1; 11 positions agree with TRBD2. The junction had 9 bases not matched to a gene; V was cut back by 0 bases and J by 8 bases. Germline-derived CDR1 and CDR2 are MGHRA and YSYEKL. CDR3 length equals 17 residues.

The V and J genes are TRBV9 and TRBJ1-2; the match to TRBD1 covers 7 bases. CDR3 length: 17 amino acids. Germline lookup yields CDR1 SGDLS and CDR2 YYNGEE. V trimming: 3 bases; J trimming: 4 bases; junction bases outside the gene matches: 15. The CDR3 DNA is TGTGCCAGCAGCGGCGCTAGAGGGGGCGCGAACCCCTATGGCTACACCTTC. Translating gives CASSGARGGANPYGYTF.

The chain has TRBV2 and TRBJ2-4, with 16 nucleotides matching TRBD2. The germline gives CDR1 SNHLY, CDR2 FYNNEI. The length of the CDR3 is 17 residues. The trim removed 5 bases at V and 3 bases at J, leaving 4 bases unmatched. The CDR3 is CASSPGTSGRGKNIQYF. The CDR3 DNA is TGTGCCAGCAGTCCCGGGACTAGCGGGAGGGGCAAAAACATTCAGTACTTC.

The chain employs TRBV29-1 and TRBJ1-2, with TRBD1 matching over 9 bases. The CDR3 runs to 16 residues. CDR1 SQVTM and CDR2 ANQGSEA come from the germline V gene. V lost 2 bases to trimming and J lost 1 base; unmatched junction nucleotides: 8. CDR3 in DNA: TGCAGCGTTGAAAGAAGACAGGGGGGGGGTAACTATGGCTACACCTTC. Translation: CSVERRQGGGNYGYTF.

In this sample, this clone turned up once. The chain has TRBV29-1 and TRBJ1-1, with D possibly being TRBD1 (5 bases). Trimming stripped 3 bases from V and 3 bases from J, with 14 bases between. The CDR3 loop spans 14 amino acids. CDR1 is SQVTM, CDR2 ANQGSEA, per germline. The CDR3 reads CSVEEGLTDTEAFF. CDR3 coding DNA: TGCAGCGTTGAGGAGGGACTCACGGACACTGAAGCTTTCTTT.

The chain is built from TRBV7-9 and TRBJ2-2; D might be TRBD1 (6 bases). The V end lost 5 bases, the J end lost 5 bases, and 6 bases lay between the germline ends. Looked up from germline, CDR1 is SEHNR and CDR2 is FQNEAQ (reference sequence). The CDR3 length is 12 residues. CDR3 in DNA: TGTGCCAGCAGCCAGGGGACCGGGGAGCTGTTTTTT. The encoded protein is CASSQGTGELFF.